The next 8 T cell receptor beta chains were all read from a single sample in a study of blood T cell repertoires in COVID-19. Sequenced by immunoSEQ multiplex PCR; TCRdb stores in-frame clones only, minus some. The repertoire has about 360,000 clones, around 87% of them found once; the top ten carry 2.5% to 3.5%. Material: peripheral blood. These receptors came from a human donor in a cohort sampled during active COVID-19.

This rearrangement joins TRBV6-1 to TRBJ1-5; a possible D gene is TRBD1 (6 bases). V was clipped by 4 bases and J by 1 base, with 14 bases between them. Per the germline V gene, CDR1 is MNHNS and CDR2 is SASEGT. CDR3 length: 16 amino acids. CDR3 DNA sequence: TGTGCCAGCAGTGGGGGGCCGAACAGGAGCAATCAGCCCCAGCATTTT. This codes for CASSGGPNRSNQPQHF.

Concerning this clone itself: The junction and the germline gene differ at one end; a read error may be behind it. This chain joins TRBV15 and TRBJ2-5; TRBD2 matches 11 bases. The CDR3 covers 14 residues. Germline CDR1 and CDR2: LNHNV and YYDKDF (reference sequence). The CDR3 coding sequence is TGTGCCACCAGCAGAGGGATAGCGGGAGGGCGTGTGAACTTC. It encodes CATSRGIAGGRVNF.

The chain uses TRBV7-2 and TRBJ1-2; 10 bases align to TRBD1. The CDR3 runs to 13 residues. After removal of 5 bases from V and 8 bases from J, the junction contained 5 bases not matched to a gene. CDR1 and CDR2 (germline): SGHTA, FQGNSA. The CDR3 DNA is TGTGCCAGCAGCCCCGACAGGGGGCAGGGCTACACCTTC. Its translation is CASSPDRGQGYTF.

CDR3 sequence (DNA): TGTGCCAGCAGCGCCCGGGGGGACGGAGCCTACGAGCAGTACTTC. Protein product: CASSARGDGAYEQYF. This chain connects TRBV13 to TRBJ2-7; 7 positions agree with TRBD2. Trimming cost V 5 bases and J 2 bases; bases outside gene matches: 9. The CDR3 spans 15 residues. From germline, CDR1 is PRHDT and CDR2 FYEKMQ (reference sequence).

V gene TRBV14 combines with J gene TRBJ2-1; TRBD2 agrees at 11 bases. The J segment lost 3 bases and the V segment lost 4 bases, leaving 5 bases of the junction unmatched. From germline, CDR1 is SGHDN and CDR2 FVKESK. The CDR3 runs to 16 residues. The CDR3 DNA sequence: TGTGCCAGCAGCCCTCATAGCGGGGGGGTCTACAATGAGCAGTTCTTC. Encoded protein: CASSPHSGGVYNEQFF.

The sample holds one count of this clone. The chain uses TRBV4-1 and TRBJ1-3; maybe TRBD1 (5 bases). Trimming stripped 0 bases from V and 0 bases from J, with 15 bases between. The CDR3 has 18 residues. Germline CDR1 MGHRA, CDR2 YSYEKL. The CDR3 nucleotides are TGCGCCAGCAGCCAAGAAGGCCGCGGAGGGGCCTCTGGAAACACCATATATTTT. Its protein product is CASSQEGRGGASGNTIYF.

This clone came up once. J is TRBJ2-3 and V is TRBV9; D is undetermined. This CDR3 is built from 13 residues. Trimming stripped 4 bases from V and 2 bases from J, with 8 bases between. Germline CDR1 reads SGDLS; CDR2 reads YYNGEE. The CDR3 sequence is CASSSPDTDTQYF. The CDR3 nucleotides read TGTGCCAGCAGCTCACCAGACACAGATACGCAGTATTTT.

The J gene is TRBJ2-7, the V gene TRBV9; 7 bases are a match to TRBD2. The J segment lost 5 bases and the V segment lost 0 bases, leaving 8 bases of the junction unmatched. Per the germline V gene, CDR1 is SGDLS and CDR2 is YYNGEE. The CDR3 extends over 15 amino acids. CDR3 sequence reads: CASSVEAGSGNEQYF. The CDR3 region has the DNA TGTGCCAGCAGCGTAGAGGCGGGGAGCGGGAACGAGCAGTACTTC.